A single sample gave rise to the 15 T cell receptor beta chains below, sequenced in a study of shared clonotypes between healthy human individuals. Only CD45RO-negative cells positively selected for CCR7 counted as naive CD8 cells, so terminally differentiated effector memory CD45RA+ cells were excluded. The repertoire was sequenced with immunoSEQ multiplex PCR; TCRdb's copy has only in-frame clones and lacks some. The repertoire holds 1.5 million to 2.5 million clones, with 85% to 95% as singletons. Sequenced: naive CD8+ T cells sorted from blood. These receptors all come from a young man in good health.

This CDR3 reads CASSPYLGLQTEAFF. CDR3 bases: TGTGCCAGCAGCCCCTATCTCGGGTTGCAAACTGAAGCTTTCTTT. This chain uses TRBV5-4 with TRBJ1-1; D gene ambiguous. From germline, CDR1 is SGHNT and CDR2 YYREEE (reference sequence). V gave up 4 bases and J gave up 5 bases, with 18 bases separating them. CDR3 size: 15 residues.

This clone was seen a single time. Its ends do not fully match the called genes, so a read error is possible. V usage is TRBV28 and J usage is TRBJ2-1, with D uncertain. The germline gives CDR1 MDHEN, CDR2 SYDVKM. The length of the CDR3 is 13 residues. The DNA for the CDR3 is TGTGCCAGCACCGCCTCCTCCCACAATGAGCAGTTCTTC. Its translation: CASTASSHNEQFF.

This chain uses TRBV7-9 with TRBJ1-3; no clear D. The germline V gene has CDR1 SEHNR and CDR2 FQNEAQ (reference sequence). This CDR3 is built from 16 residues. V lost 3 bases to trimming and J lost 2 bases, with 14 bases between them. The CDR3 DNA is TGTGCCAGCAGCTTGGCCTGGGAGGTAACTGGAAACACCATATATTTT. Amino acids: CASSLAWEVTGNTIYF.

The chain carries TRBV7-9 and TRBJ2-5; D gene unclear. This CDR3 is 14 amino acids long. CDR1 and CDR2 from the germline V gene are SEHNR and FQNEAQ (reference sequence). V lost 5 bases to trimming and J lost 1 base, with 11 bases between them. CDR3 in amino acids: CASSNPGSQETQYF. CDR3 coding DNA: TGTGCCAGCAGCAATCCCGGGTCCCAAGAGACCCAGTACTTC. The full variable domain, rest sourced from reference TRBV7-9 and TRBJ2-5, is DTGVSQNPRHKITKRGQNVTFRCDPISEHNRLYWYRQTLGQGPEFLTYFQNEAQLEKSRLLSDRFSAERPKGSFSTLEIQRTEQGDSAMYLCASSNPGSQETQYFGPGTRLLVL.

The chain is built from TRBV13 and TRBJ2-1, with D tentatively TRBD1 (6 bases). Trimming stripped 5 bases from V and 8 bases from J, with 16 bases between. Germline V lookup: CDR1 PRHDT, CDR2 FYEKMQ (reference sequence). CDR3 length: 14 residues. The CDR3 is CASSPRAGDDEQFF. CDR3 bases: TGTGCCAGCAGCCCTAGGGCAGGGGATGATGAGCAGTTCTTC.

This chain's CDR3 is CASSPQAGELFF. CDR3 DNA: TGTGCCAGCAGTCCCCAGGCCGGGGAGCTGTTTTTT. The rearrangement links TRBV28 to TRBJ2-2; no definite D call. In germline, CDR1 is MDHEN, CDR2 SYDVKM. The CDR3 runs 12 residues. Trimming stripped 5 bases from V and 6 bases from J, with 7 bases between.

V is TRBV6-6 and J is TRBJ1-2; maybe TRBD1 (6 bases). Trimming removed 2 bases from V and 6 bases from J, with 13 bases in between. Germline V gene sequence: CDR1 MNHNY, CDR2 SVGAGI (reference sequence). There are 14 residues in the CDR3. As DNA, the CDR3 is TGTGCCAGCAGTTACCATGGACAGCTGAATGGCTACACCTTC. This sequence encodes CASSYHGQLNGYTF.

The CDR3 loop reads CATTGADTQYF. The CDR3, as DNA: TGTGCCACCACAGGGGCAGATACGCAGTATTTT. The chain has TRBV27 and TRBJ2-3, with 7 bases lining up with TRBD1. V shed 10 bases and J 4 bases; nucleotides not matched to a gene: 2. Germline CDR1 MNHEY, CDR2 SMNVEV (reference sequence). The CDR3 is 11 amino acids.

The gene calls are TRBV4-3 and TRBJ2-7; TRBD1 matches 9 bases. Germline CDR1 is LGHNA and CDR2 is YSLEER. The CDR3 length is 14 residues. J lost 5 bases, V lost 4 bases, and 6 bases had no gene match. CDR3 sequence (DNA): TGCGCCAGCAGCCTTGGACAGGGGACCCACGAGCAGTACTTC. Its translation: CASSLGQGTHEQYF.

The chain joins TRBV4-2 to TRBJ2-3; 9 bases map to TRBD2. CDR1 is LGHNA and CDR2 is YNFKEQ in the germline V gene. The V segment lost 0 bases and the J segment 6 bases; nucleotides outside the gene matches: 7. This CDR3 region has 16 residues. CDR3 sequence (DNA): TGTGCCAGCAGCCAAGACGGTAGCGGGGGCCGTGATACGCAGTATTTT. Amino acids: CASSQDGSGGRDTQYF.

The V gene is TRBV4-1, the J gene TRBJ1-4; tentatively, D is TRBD1 (6 bases). Trimming shortened V by 3 bases and J by 7 bases, and 15 bases separated the two germline ends. CDR1 and CDR2 (germline): MGHRA, YSYEKL. The CDR3 is made up of 15 amino acids. CDR3 sequence (DNA): TGCGCCAGCAGCCAGGGCCCCGCGGGGGCTGAAAAACTGTTTTTT. Its translation: CASSQGPAGAEKLFF.

This clone was observed a single time. V and J are TRBV6-7 and TRBJ2-2, with TRBD2 identical over 10 bases. TRBV6-7 is given ORF status, its function remaining uncertain. V dropped 0 bases and J dropped 6; count of bases not matched to a gene: 4. The CDR3 loop spans 16 amino acids. The CDR3 nucleotides read TGTGCCAGCAGTTACTCCCGAGCGGGAGGGGCCGGGGAGCTGTTTTTT. This sequence encodes CASSYSRAGGAGELFF.

The J gene is TRBJ2-3, the V gene TRBV9; unclear D gene. Per germline, CDR1 SGDLS and CDR2 YYNGEE. Deletions cut 0 bases from V and 1 base from J, with 15 bases between. This CDR3 comprises 17 residues. The CDR3 nucleotides are TGTGCCAGCAGCGTAGTGGCTGCCTGGCATTGCACAGATACGCAGTATTTT. This encodes CASSVVAAWHCTDTQYF.

Concerning this clone: At the DNA level, this CDR3 is encoded by other sequences in the same sample as well. The chain couples TRBV6-5 to TRBJ2-7; D might be TRBD1 (6 bases). The CDR3 is made up of 13 amino acids. Germline-derived CDR1 and CDR2 are MNHEY and SVGAGI. The ends were cut back, 2 bases at V and 6 bases at J, with 11 bases in the middle. The CDR3 DNA follows: TGTGCCAGCAGTTACGCTCCAGGGGCCGAGCAGTACTTC. The encoded protein is CASSYAPGAEQYF.

This clone was seen only once. This chain joins TRBV7-9 and TRBJ2-1; 10 nucleotides match TRBD2. This CDR3 has 15 residues. V was pared by 3 bases and J by 8 bases, with 7 bases of the junction left unmatched. Looked up from germline, CDR1 is SEHNR and CDR2 is FQNEAQ (reference sequence). The CDR3 region is CASSFIAGGRDEQFF. DNA for the CDR3: TGTGCCAGCAGCTTTATAGCGGGGGGTAGGGATGAGCAGTTCTTC. The whole variable domain, remainder taken from reference TRBV7-9 and TRBJ2-1, is DTGVSQNPRHKITKRGQNVTFRCDPISEHNRLYWYRQTLGQGPEFLTYFQNEAQLEKSRLLSDRFSAERPKGSFSTLEIQRTEQGDSAMYLCASSFIAGGRDEQFFGPGTRLTVL.